This TCR beta chain originates from a study of T cell responses to AZD1222 COVID-19 vaccine. Only in-frame clones appear in the TCRdb table, and some are missing; sequencing was by immunoSEQ multiplex PCR. The sample carries 150,000 to 200,000 clones, about nine tenths recorded once. General study findings and limits: As reported, nearly half of all spike-specific TCRs target variant regions that are unmutated. Most donors were white British and more were female, and clonal diversity was possibly underestimated.

The germline gives CDR1 MGHRA, CDR2 YSYEKL. CDR3 length: 16 residues. Trimming took 3 bases from V and 0 from J; bases not matched to a gene: 7. Worth noting for this clone: Its antigen is currently unknown.

The TCR originated in an adult who received the AZD1222 COVID-19 vaccine. This specimen consisted of peripheral blood, obtained 28 days after the second AZD1222 dose. This chain joins TRBV4-1 and TRBJ1-1; 7 positions agree with TRBD1. The CDR3 nucleotides read TGCGCCAGCAGCCAGGGACAGTCTAATATGAACACTGAAGCTTTCTTT. Translated: CASSQGQSNMNTEAFF.